The source of this T cell receptor (beta chain) is a study of blood T cell repertoires in COVID-19. Across the study: The United States, Italy and Spain supplied acute and convalescent COVID-19 samples. Sources were T cells, B-cell-depleted T cells, or PBMCs; the material itself was cDNA or gDNA.

The CDR3 is made up of 13 amino acids. Germline CDR1 and CDR2: MDHEN and SYDVKM. V was clipped by 6 bases and J by 3 bases, with 11 bases between them. Original data processing: Estimation of nucleated cell counts relied on the amplification of reference gene primers. Repertoires were generated with immunoSEQ multiplex PCR, while TCRdb's copy carries only in-frame clones and drops some. The V and J calls and clone size are taken from that table; D and trimming were inferred from the DNA. The sample records 300,000 to 350,000 clones, about 90% being singletons. The V gene is TRBV28, the J gene TRBJ1-1; D not certain. Sequenced: peripheral blood. The TCR was taken from a man aged 18 to 29 with active or convalescent COVID-19. Here the CDR3 DNA reads TGTGCCAGCAGGCGGGTTGGTCACACTGAAGCTTTCTTT. As protein: CASRRVGHTEAFF.